The 2 T cell receptor beta chains below were found in one sample sequenced in a study of CD8 T cells in ankylosing spondylitis. TCRdb fed the 5' RACE reads into MiXCR, producing one record per CDR3 protein. Counted here are about 700,000 distinct CDR3 sequences, about 20% occurring once; the ten biggest clones make up under 20%. Their antigens remain unidentified. Findings and limits, study-wide: Among TCR beta sequences, a motif of roughly 8 highly homologous variants appeared characteristic of ankylosing spondylitis blood.

Sequenced input: blood, either unsorted or a sorted T cell fraction (not recorded which). These receptors originate from a male donor with ankylosing spondylitis.

V usage is TRBV7-8 and J usage is TRBJ2-5; 9 nucleotides match TRBD1. This CDR3 region has 15 residues. The germline CDR1 and CDR2 sequences are SGHVS and FQNEAQ. The junction had 6 bases not matched to a gene; V was cut back by 5 bases and J by 2 bases. CDR3 amino acids: CASSQWTGVQETQYF. Here the CDR3 DNA reads TGTGCCAGCAGCCAGTGGACAGGGGTACAAGAGACCCAGTACTTC. The variable domain in full, completed from reference TRBV7-8 and TRBJ2-5, reads GAGVSQSPRYKVAKRGQDVALRCDPISGHVSLFWYQQALGQGPEFLTYFQNEAQLDKSGLPSDRFFAERPEGSVSTLKIQRTQQEDSAVYLCASSQWTGVQETQYFGPGTRLLVL.

The table lists this clonotype with a few counts. This chain links TRBV29-1 with TRBJ2-7; 7 bases are shared with TRBD2. In germline, CDR1 is SQVTM, CDR2 ANQGSEA. The CDR3 is 12 residues long. V lost 5 bases to trimming and J lost 6 bases; unmatched junction nucleotides: 7. The CDR3 nucleotides read TGCAGCGTTACTGGGACTACGTCCGAGCAGTACTTC. Translation gives CSVTGTTSEQYF.